The clone carrying this T cell receptor beta chain showed up just a few times. Its target is not known. The length of the CDR3 is 15 residues. Trimming stripped 0 bases from V and 1 base from J, with 10 bases between. Germline CDR1 LNHNV, CDR2 YYDKDF (reference sequence). This specimen comes from a study of T cell repertoires in cytomegalovirus infection. Overall study findings and caveats: Ex vivo, HLA-C-restricted CMV-specific TCR beta clonotypes prevailed over the rest of the response. Adding up the frequency of public TCR beta families identified people who carried CMV plus the relevant HLA.

TCRdb processed the reads anew with MiXCR; each CDR3 protein has one entry. Counted here are hundreds of thousands of distinct CDR3 sequences, about 17% occurring once; the ten biggest clones make up more than 10%. The material sequenced was PBMCs. V is TRBV15 and J is TRBJ2-7, with D perhaps assigned TRBD1 or TRBD2 (5 bases each). This TCR came from a human donor in good health (CMV status not recorded). Some clones in this sample may be carry-over from other donors' samples. The CDR3 DNA reads as TGTGCCACCAGCAGAGAGGGTGGGGGATCCTACGAGCAGTACTTC. It codes for CATSREGGGSYEQYF.